The 9 T cell receptor beta chains below all came from one sample that was sequenced in a study of cytotoxic CD8 clonotypes in ibrutinib-treated CLL (dated by TCRdb to about 2021). The library was obtained by the immunoSEQ multiplex PCR assay. The table comes from immuneACCESS by way of TCRdb, which keeps in-frame sequences with V and J called. Part of the clones is missing from these tables; in studies checked, under half for an unresolved V gene and the rest for unknown reasons. For this sample there are over 25,000 clones; roughly 60% appear just once. The ten largest clones capture 12% to 15% of the sample. This sample comprised PBMCs, obtained before ibrutinib treatment. Every receptor here comes from a human donor with chronic lymphocytic leukemia.

The rearrangement links TRBV27 to TRBJ2-3; D remains ambiguous. V lost 3 bases, J lost 1 base, and 11 bases lay in between. CDR1 is MNHEY, CDR2 SMNVEV, per germline (reference sequence). There are 15 residues in the CDR3. The chain's CDR3 is CASSLGQVGTDTQYF. As DNA, the CDR3 is TGTGCCAGCAGTTTGGGCCAGGTGGGCACAGATACGCAGTATTTT.

This chain connects TRBV28 to TRBJ1-5; D perhaps matches TRBD1 (5 bases). V lost 1 base and J lost 6, with 10 bases in between. The CDR3 is 14 residues long. The germline V gene has CDR1 MDHEN and CDR2 SYDVKM. The CDR3: CASSLSGGFQPQHF. CDR3 nucleotides: TGTGCCAGCAGTTTATCCGGGGGGTTTCAGCCCCAGCATTTT.

The genes are TRBV30 and TRBJ2-3; D may be TRBD2 (6 bases). Trimming removed 3 bases from V and 2 bases from J, with 15 bases in between. Per the germline V gene, CDR1 is GTSNPN and CDR2 is SVGIG (reference sequence). The CDR3 is made up of 15 amino acids. The chain's CDR3 is CAWRGLASDTDTQYF. The CDR3 DNA sequence: TGTGCCTGGAGAGGTTTGGCTAGCGACACAGATACGCAGTATTTT.

The chain recombines TRBV5-1 with TRBJ1-4, with D maybe TRBD1 (6 bases). Trimming pared 2 bases from V and 3 bases from J, leaving 11 bases between. Germline V gene sequence: CDR1 SGHRS, CDR2 YFSETQ. The CDR3 extends over 15 amino acids. In nucleotides, the CDR3 is TGCGCCAGCAGCTTACAGGGTGCCTCTAATGAAAAACTGTTTTTT. Its protein is CASSLQGASNEKLFF.

The CDR3 bases are TGCGCCAGCAGCTTGGTACCAGCGGGAGGACAAGATACGCAGTATTTT. Encoded protein: CASSLVPAGGQDTQYF. V gene TRBV5-1 combines with J gene TRBJ2-3, with 9 bases that match TRBD2. CDR1 is SGHRS and CDR2 is YFSETQ in the germline V gene. With V trimmed by 0 bases and J by 5 bases, 7 bases remained unmatched. The CDR3 is 16 amino acids.

This clone has more than one count but fewer than ten. The rearrangement links TRBV27 to TRBJ2-7, with D possibly matching TRBD1 (5 bases). Germline-derived CDR1 and CDR2 are MNHEY and SMNVEV (reference sequence). The CDR3 is 15 amino acids. V shed 3 bases and J shed 2 bases, with 14 bases lying between them. CDR3 protein: CASSLVQVSPYEQYF. For the CDR3, the DNA is TGTGCCAGCAGTTTGGTACAGGTTAGCCCCTACGAGCAGTACTTC.

The chain carries TRBV6-1 and TRBJ1-5; D unresolved. The germline V and J ends were trimmed by 2 bases and 0 bases, with 8 bases remaining between them. This CDR3 region has 15 residues. CDR1 and CDR2 from the germline V gene are MNHNS and SASEGT. CDR3 residues: CASSELQNSNQPQHF. The CDR3 DNA reads TGTGCCAGCAGTGAACTACAGAATAGCAATCAGCCCCAGCATTTT.

The rearrangement uses TRBV18 and TRBJ2-1; D ambiguous. There are 14 residues in the CDR3. CDR1 is KGHSH and CDR2 is LQKENI in the germline V gene. V gave up 2 bases and J gave up 13 bases, with 18 bases separating them. The CDR3 DNA is TGTGCCAGCTCACCATATTCGGACGCCGGTACTCAGTTCTTC. It specifies CASSPYSDAGTQFF.

V usage is TRBV7-8 and J usage is TRBJ2-1, with 7 positions matching TRBD2. The trim removed 8 bases at V and 0 bases at J, leaving 4 bases unmatched. Germline CDR1 and CDR2: SGHVS and FQNEAQ. The CDR3 loop spans 14 amino acids. The CDR3 is CASGRTSSYNEQFF. The CDR3 DNA sequence: TGTGCCAGCGGGCGGACTAGCTCCTACAATGAGCAGTTCTTC.